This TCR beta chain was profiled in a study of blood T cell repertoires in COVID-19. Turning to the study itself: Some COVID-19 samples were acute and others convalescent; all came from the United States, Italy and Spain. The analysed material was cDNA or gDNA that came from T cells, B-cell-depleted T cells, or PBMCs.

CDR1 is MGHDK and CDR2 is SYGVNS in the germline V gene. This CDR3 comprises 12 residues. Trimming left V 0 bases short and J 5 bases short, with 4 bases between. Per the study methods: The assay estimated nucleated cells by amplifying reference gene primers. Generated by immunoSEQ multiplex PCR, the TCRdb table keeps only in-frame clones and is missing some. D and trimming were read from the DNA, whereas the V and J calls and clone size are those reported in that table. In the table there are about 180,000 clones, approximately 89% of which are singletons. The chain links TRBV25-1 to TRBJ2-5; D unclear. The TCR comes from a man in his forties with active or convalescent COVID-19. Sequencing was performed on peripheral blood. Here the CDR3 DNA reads TGTGCCAGCAGTGAATATGAGGAGACCCAGTACTTC. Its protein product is CASSEYEETQYF.